The sequence of this TCR beta chain was determined in a study of cytomegalovirus exposure and HLA in healthy donors. Overall study findings and caveats: A few CMV-associated chains were confirmed in vitro to be specific for CMV antigens. One variant, a missense change in DCLRE1C, was linked in a later analysis to TCR beta V- and J-gene trimming.

Healthy individuals who donated bone marrow served as the donors. V lost 6 bases to trimming and J lost 3 bases, with 17 bases between them. The CDR3 has 15 amino acids. The germline gives CDR1 LNHDA, CDR2 SQIVND (reference sequence). Worth noting for this clone: Antigen: not known.

Both 60 Vbeta primers and 13 Jbeta primers went into the PCR. TCRdb's copy holds only in-frame clones and misses some; the assay was immunoSEQ multiplex PCR. The sample includes some 48,000 clones. This chain joins TRBV19 and TRBJ1-2; TRBD1 is a possible D gene (6 bases). This sequence originates from a male donor in good health and CMV-seropositive. The material sequenced was PBMCs. CDR3 in amino acids: CASSGGAGKDYGYTF. The CDR3 DNA follows: TGTGCCAGTAGCGGGGGGGCAGGGAAGGACTATGGCTACACCTTC.